This is a list of T cell receptor beta chains from one sample in a study of T cells in Graves' hyperthyroidism and ophthalmopathy. Via MiXCR, TCRdb re-called the multiplex PCR reads, giving one row per CDR3 protein. Of about 160,000 distinct CDR3 sequences listed, 9.4% are singletons. The sequencing sample was made of blood. Source of these receptors: a woman aged 18-35 years with Graves' hyperthyroidism that later progressed to Graves' ophthalmopathy. Each CDR3 is given with its conserved first and last residue.

J | V | CDR3
TRBJ1-3 | TRBV2 | CASSVEGGPGNTIYF
TRBJ1-2 | TRBV29-1 | CSVESRVYGYTF
TRBJ2-2 | TRBV5-1 | CASSLVSGRNTGELFF
TRBJ1-2 | TRBV19 | CASSKTGVYGYTF
TRBJ2-1 | TRBV27 | CASSISGPRANEQFF
TRBJ2-7 | TRBV20-1 | CSARDVRSYEQYF
TRBJ2-4 | TRBV9 | CASSLRTGAENIQYF
TRBJ2-5 | TRBV27 | CASSPGTGKNQETQYF
TRBJ2-1 | TRBV11-2 | CASSLAGTSGRSEQFF
TRBJ2-7 | TRBV6-1 | CASSLLAGDSYEQYF
TRBJ2-7 | TRBV20-1 | CSAHAGRPGEQYF
TRBJ2-7 | TRBV4-2 | CASSQDLGDYEQYF